This TCR beta chain comes out of a study of T-cell reconstitution after alpha-beta-depleted transplantation in children (dated by TCRdb to about 2016). Context from the whole study: T-cell immune reconstitution after TCRalphabeta/CD19-depleted allogeneic hematopoietic cell transplantation in children was quantitatively tracked in the study by means of TCR repertoire profiling. Points the paper makes about the study in general: Apparently early alphabetaT-cell count recovery about two months after transplant reportedly relied on only several hundred rapidly expanded clones derived from non-depleted graft cells. Hyperexpanded clone frequencies declined over subsequent months; after one year, T-cell counts and TCRbeta diversity were mostly attributed to newly produced T cells. In some patients, high TCRbeta diversity at day 60 was attributed to recipient T cells and intrathymic progenitors that had survived conditioning.

Interpreted using the paper, the treatment or condition label stands for: allogeneic hematopoietic cell transplantation with graft depleted of TCRalphabeta T cells and CD19 B cells. Transplant recipients were children who received TCRalphabeta/CD19-depleted allogeneic hematopoietic cell grafts. Library preparation was by PCR. Instrument on record: Illumina HiSeq 2500. TCR libraries were prepared with molecular barcoding, using unique molecular identifiers to normalize TCRbeta repertoire quantification. TCRdb trimmed the raw reads at Q25, called clones with MiXCR and kept productive beta chains. Rows merge per CDR3 protein into single entries with the most common DNA and genes. Counted in this sample were 210,000 or so distinct CDR3 sequences; about 11% of them appeared once. The ten largest clonotypes hold about 28% of the sample. At least ten counts were recorded for this clonotype. What antigen it recognizes has not been identified. No much larger clone exists at a distance of one base, and base qualities are not known.

This TCR was recovered from a child less than two years old with acute myeloid leukemia, due to receive a stem cell transplant. The source material was PBMCs, sampled before TCRalphabeta/CD19-depleted stem cell transplant.

The CDR3 here reads CASSLATTANTEAFF. In nucleotide form, the sequence is TGCGCCAGCAGCTTGGCAACGACAGCGAACACTGAAGCTTTCTTT. The rearrangement joined TRBV5-1 to TRBJ1-1; a tentative D match to TRBD1 spans 5 bases. The trim is 0 bases for V and 1 base for J, with a gap of 10 bases between the germline ends. The CDR3, from cysteine to phenylalanine, totals 15 residues. Of all the DNA, just the CDR3 is kept, 45 bases in frame from base 1. Sequences SGHRS (CDR1) and YFSETQ (CDR2) are obtained from the germline V gene. The reference TRBV5-1 and TRBJ1-1 proteins fill in what lies around the CDR3, so the full variable domain reads KAGVTQTPRYLIKTRGQQVTLSCSPISGHRSVSWYQQTPGQGLQFLFEYFSETQRNKGNFPGRFSGRQFSNSRSEMNVSTLELGDSALYLCASSLATTANTEAFFGQGTRLTVV.